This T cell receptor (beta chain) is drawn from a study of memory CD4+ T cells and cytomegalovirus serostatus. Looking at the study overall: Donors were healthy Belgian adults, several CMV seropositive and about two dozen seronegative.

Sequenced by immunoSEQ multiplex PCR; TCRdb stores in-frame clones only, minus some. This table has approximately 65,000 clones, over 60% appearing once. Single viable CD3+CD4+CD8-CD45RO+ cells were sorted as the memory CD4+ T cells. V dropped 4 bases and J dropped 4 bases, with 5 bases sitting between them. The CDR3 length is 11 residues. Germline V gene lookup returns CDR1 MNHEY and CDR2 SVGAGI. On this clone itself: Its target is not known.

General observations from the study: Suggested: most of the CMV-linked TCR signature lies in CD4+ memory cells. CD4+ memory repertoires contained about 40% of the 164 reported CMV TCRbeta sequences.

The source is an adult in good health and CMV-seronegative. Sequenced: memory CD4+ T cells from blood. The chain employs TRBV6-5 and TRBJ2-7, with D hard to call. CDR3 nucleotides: TGTGCCAGCAGTTCCACGTACGAGCAGTACTTC. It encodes CASSSTYEQYF.